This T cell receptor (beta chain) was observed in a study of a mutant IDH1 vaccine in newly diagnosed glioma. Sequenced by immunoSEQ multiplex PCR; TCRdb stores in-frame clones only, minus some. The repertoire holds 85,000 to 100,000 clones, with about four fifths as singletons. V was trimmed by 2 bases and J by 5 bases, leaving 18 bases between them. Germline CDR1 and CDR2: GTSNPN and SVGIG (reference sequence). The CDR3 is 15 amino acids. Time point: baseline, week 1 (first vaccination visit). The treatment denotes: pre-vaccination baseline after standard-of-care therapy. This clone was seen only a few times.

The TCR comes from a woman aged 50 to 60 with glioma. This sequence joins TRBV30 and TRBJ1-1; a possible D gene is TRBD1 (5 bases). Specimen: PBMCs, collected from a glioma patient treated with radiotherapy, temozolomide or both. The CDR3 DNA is TGTGCCTGGAGTTCGGCGGGGAGGTGGGGGACTGAAGCTTTCTTT. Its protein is CAWSSAGRWGTEAFF.